The source of this TCR beta chain is a study of cytomegalovirus exposure and HLA in healthy donors. Points from the study as a whole: For most subjects, TCR beta sequences were reported to predict HLA-A and HLA-B alleles with accuracy.

About this clone itself: The antigen remains unidentified.

The V gene's germline CDR1 is SEHNR and CDR2 FQNEAQ (reference sequence). This CDR3 has 15 residues. With 4 bases removed from V and 7 bases from J, the gap between germline ends came to 17 bases. It was with 60 Vbeta and 13 Jbeta primers that the PCR ran. This table comes from immunoSEQ multiplex PCR, and its TCRdb copy is limited to in-frame clones, with some not included. The profile shows about 220,000 clones, around 80% of them singletons. Specimen: PBMCs. The clonotype comes from a boy aged 2 to 9 in good health and CMV-seronegative. The rearrangement joins TRBV7-9 to TRBJ2-1, with D possibly being TRBD2 (6 bases). The CDR3 sequence is CASSSWVRGPNEQFF. CDR3 in DNA: TGTGCCAGCAGCTCCTGGGTGCGGGGCCCTAATGAGCAGTTCTTC.